The clone carrying this T cell receptor beta chain was found many times. Its antigen is still unknown. This record belongs to a study of molecular identifiers for immune sequencing clone quantification. The CDR3 is 15 amino acids. The ends were cut back, 7 bases at V and 0 bases at J, with 10 bases in the middle. Sorted naive CD8 T cells, roughly 19,000 to 1,100,000, were sequenced from 10%, 30% or 50% RNA. Study-wide results and caveats: A single cell's spiked Jurkat TCR RNA was reportedly detectable among one million naive cells.

TCRdb independently ran MiXCR on the PCR reads; one entry per CDR3 protein. The sample has approximately 60,000 distinct CDR3 sequences; 15% to 20% are singletons. The sequence was obtained from a human donor in good health. Some libraries in this study had Jurkat cell RNA spiked in. The rearrangement joins TRBV12-3 or TRBV12-4 to TRBJ2-6; D unclear. The sample consisted of naive CD8+ T cells from blood, with Jurkat cell RNA spiked in. Subset noted: FACS-sorted CD8+CD4-CCR7+CD45RA+ naive T cells. CDR3 bases: TGTGCCAGCATGTTACCAAGCTCTGGGGCCAACGTCCTGACTTTC. Translation: CASMLPSSGANVLTF.